These T cell receptor beta chains were read from a single sample in a study of cytomegalovirus exposure and HLA in healthy donors. Produced via immunoSEQ multiplex PCR; TCRdb's table is partial and in-frame only. This sample has about 160,000 clones, with roughly three quarters found just once. Sequencing was carried out using PBMCs. These receptors all stem from a man in his fifties or sixties in good health and CMV-seronegative. CDR3s include the opening cysteine and the closing phenylalanine or tryptophan. A D gene is named only where the DNA matches it firmly. Clone size is stated in some rows and not others, as once, few, many or a class when expanded.

>TRBJ2-5|TRBD2|TRBV6-1|.
CASSPAGGIFETQYF
TGTGCCAGCAGCCCGGCGGGGGGTATATTCGAGACCCAGTACTTC
>TRBJ1-1|.|TRBV7-3|few
CASSLGGDTEAFF
TGTGCCAGCAGCTTAGGAGGGGACACTGAAGCTTTCTTT
>TRBJ2-7|TRBD2|TRBV10-2|.
CASRGTSGYEQYF
TGCGCCAGCAGAGGGACTAGCGGCTACGAGCAGTACTTC
>TRBJ1-5|.|TRBV5-8|few
CASSPEGGSNQPQHF
TGTGCCAGCAGCCCCGAAGGGGGAAGCAATCAGCCCCAGCATTTT
>TRBJ1-1|TRBD1|TRBV9|.
CASSVTGGAENTEAFF
TGTGCCAGCAGCGTAACAGGGGGGGCCGAGAACACTGAAGCTTTCTTT
>TRBJ2-7|.|TRBV30|.
CAWSRGYYEQCF
TGTGCCTGGAGTCGGGGGTACTACGAGCAGTGCTTC
>TRBJ1-4|.|TRBV7-9|.
CASSLEGPREKLFF
TGTGCCAGCAGCTTAGAGGGGCCCAGGGAAAAACTGTTTTTT
>TRBJ2-1|.|TRBV6-6|once
CASSYSFGGNEQFF
TGTGCCAGCAGTTACTCCTTCGGCGGGAATGAGCAGTTCTTC
>TRBJ2-3|.|TRBV6-5|.
CASSYQPGVTDTQYF
TGTGCCAGCAGTTATCAGCCAGGGGTTACAGATACGCAGTATTTT
>TRBJ2-2|TRBD2|TRBV19|.
CASSIGLAGDNTGELFF
TGTGCCAGTAGTATTGGTCTAGCGGGAGACAACACCGGGGAGCTGTTTTTT
>TRBJ2-7|TRBD1|TRBV11-3|.
CASSLGGTGGSDEQYF
TGTGCCAGCAGCTTAGGAGGGACAGGGGGCAGCGACGAGCAGTACTTC
>TRBJ1-2|TRBD1|TRBV27|few
CASSSGGQNYGYTF
TGTGCCAGCAGTTCAGGGGGGCAAAACTATGGCTACACCTTC
>TRBJ2-5|.|TRBV2|.
CASKGSTGAETQYF
TGTGCCAGCAAAGGTTCGACAGGAGCAGAGACCCAGTACTTC
>TRBJ2-7|TRBD2|TRBV9|.
CASSVGGSGLGYEQYF
TGTGCCAGCAGCGTAGGAGGTAGCGGGTTAGGCTACGAGCAGTACTTC
>TRBJ2-7|TRBD2|TRBV30|.
CAWGGLAGSYEQYF
TGTGCCTGGGGGGGACTAGCGGGCTCCTACGAGCAGTACTTC
>TRBJ2-3|TRBD1|TRBV27|.
CASSSRTGWTDTQYF
TGTGCCAGCAGTTCTAGGACAGGGTGGACAGATACGCAGTATTTT
>TRBJ2-7|TRBD2|TRBV27|.
CASSLAGTSGYYEQYF
TGTGCCAGCAGTTTAGCAGGGACTAGCGGGTACTACGAGCAGTACTTC
>TRBJ2-5|.|TRBV10-2|.
CASSESVLGVATQYF
TGCGCCAGCAGTGAGTCGGTCTTAGGGGTTGCGACCCAGTACTTC
>TRBJ1-1|TRBD1|TRBV5-1|.
CASSWGTGNTEAFF
TGCGCCAGCAGCTGGGGGACAGGGAACACTGAAGCTTTCTTT
>TRBJ1-4|.|TRBV5-1|.
CASSFDGRSEKLFF
TGCGCCAGCAGCTTTGACGGGAGGAGTGAAAAACTGTTTTTT
>TRBJ2-3|.|TRBV10-3|.
CAISESIGTDTQYF
TGTGCCATCAGTGAGTCGATTGGTACAGATACACAGTATTTT
>TRBJ2-5|TRBD1|TRBV6-1|few
CASSGTGPETQYF
TGTGCCAGCAGTGGGACAGGGCCAGAGACCCAGTACTTC
>TRBJ2-3|.|TRBV7-2|.
CASSSGEVAYSTDTQYF
TGTGCCAGCAGCTCCGGGGAGGTAGCCTATAGCACAGATACGCAGTATTTT
>TRBJ2-7|TRBD2|TRBV30|.
CAWSPGGLAGGEQYF
TGTGCCTGGAGTCCTGGGGGACTAGCGGGGGGCGAGCAGTACTTC
>TRBJ2-3|.|TRBV5-1|.
CASSLGGTSTDTQYF
TGCGCCAGCAGCTTGGGGGGCACCAGCACAGATACGCAGTATTTT
>TRBJ1-2|.|TRBV28|.
CASRTGPPSGYTF
TGTGCCAGCAGGACTGGCCCCCCGTCTGGCTACACCTTC
>TRBJ2-1|TRBD1|TRBV4-1|.
CASSQDGTGGYNEQFF
TGCGCCAGCAGCCAAGATGGGACAGGGGGTTACAATGAGCAGTTCTTC
>TRBJ2-1|.|TRBV19|.
CASSIAAETREQFF
TGTGCCAGTAGTATAGCCGCGGAGACGCGTGAGCAGTTCTTC
>TRBJ1-3|TRBD1|TRBV5-4|.
CASSLDRGGNTIYF
TGTGCCAGCAGCTTGGACAGGGGAGGAAACACCATATATTTT